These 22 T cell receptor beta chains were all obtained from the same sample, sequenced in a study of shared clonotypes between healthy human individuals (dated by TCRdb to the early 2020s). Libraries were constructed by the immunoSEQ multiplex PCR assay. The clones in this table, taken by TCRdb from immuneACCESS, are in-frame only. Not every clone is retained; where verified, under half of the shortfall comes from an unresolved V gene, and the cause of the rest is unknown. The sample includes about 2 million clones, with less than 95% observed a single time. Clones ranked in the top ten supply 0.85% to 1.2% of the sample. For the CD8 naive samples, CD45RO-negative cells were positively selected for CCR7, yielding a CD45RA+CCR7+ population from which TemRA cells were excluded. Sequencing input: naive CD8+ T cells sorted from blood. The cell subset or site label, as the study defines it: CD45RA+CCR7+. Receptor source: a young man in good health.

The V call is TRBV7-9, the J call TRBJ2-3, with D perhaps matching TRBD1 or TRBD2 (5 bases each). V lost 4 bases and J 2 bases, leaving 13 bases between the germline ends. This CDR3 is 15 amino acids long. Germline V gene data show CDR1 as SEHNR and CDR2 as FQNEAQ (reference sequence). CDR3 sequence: CASSSGTLSTDTQYF. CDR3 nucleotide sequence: TGTGCCAGCAGCTCCGGGACCCTCTCCACAGATACGCAGTATTTT.

DNA for the CDR3: TGTGCCAGCAGTTCGACAGGCCCTCTGGAAGCTTTCTTT. This sequence encodes CASSSTGPLEAFF. This chain uses TRBV5-8 with TRBJ1-1; D might be TRBD1 (6 bases). CDR1 and CDR2 (germline): SGHTS, YDEGEE. The CDR3 is made up of 13 amino acids. Deletions cut 5 bases from V and 8 bases from J, with 16 bases between.

The CDR3 loop is CSVDGGTREQYF. CDR3 coding DNA: TGCAGCGTTGATGGAGGGACGAGGGAGCAGTACTTC. V gene TRBV29-1 combines with J gene TRBJ2-7; perhaps TRBD2 as D (6 bases). CDR1 SQVTM and CDR2 ANQGSEA come from the germline V gene. This CDR3 has 12 amino acids. With 3 bases removed from V and 7 bases from J, the gap between germline ends came to 13 bases.

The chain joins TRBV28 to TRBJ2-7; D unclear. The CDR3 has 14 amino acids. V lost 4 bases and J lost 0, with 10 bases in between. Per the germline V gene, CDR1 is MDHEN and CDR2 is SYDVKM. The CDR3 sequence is CASSSRSSSYEQYF. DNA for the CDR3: TGTGCCAGCAGTTCCCGTAGCAGCTCCTACGAGCAGTACTTC.

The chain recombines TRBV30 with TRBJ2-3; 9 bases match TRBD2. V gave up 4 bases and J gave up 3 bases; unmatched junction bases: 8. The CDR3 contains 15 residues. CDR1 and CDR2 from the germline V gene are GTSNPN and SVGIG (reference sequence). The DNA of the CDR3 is TGTGCCTGGACCCCCGGACTAGCGTCAACAGATACGCAGTATTTT. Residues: CAWTPGLASTDTQYF.

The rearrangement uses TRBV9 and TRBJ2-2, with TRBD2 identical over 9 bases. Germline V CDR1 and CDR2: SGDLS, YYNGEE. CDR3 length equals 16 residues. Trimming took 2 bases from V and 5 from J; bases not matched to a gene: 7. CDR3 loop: CASSVSSGAWTGELFF. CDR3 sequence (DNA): TGTGCCAGCAGCGTCTCTAGCGGGGCTTGGACCGGGGAGCTGTTTTTT.

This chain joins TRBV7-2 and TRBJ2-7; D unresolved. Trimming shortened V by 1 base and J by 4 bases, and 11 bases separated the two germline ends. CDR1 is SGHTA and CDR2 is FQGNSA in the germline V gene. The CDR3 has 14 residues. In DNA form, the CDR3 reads TGTGCCAGCAGCTTAGTCCAGTCCCATTACGAGCAGTACTTC. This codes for CASSLVQSHYEQYF. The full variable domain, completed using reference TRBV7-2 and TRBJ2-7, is GAGVSQSPSNKVTEKGKDVELRCDPISGHTALYWYRQSLGQGLEFLIYFQGNSAPDKSGLPSDRFSAERTGGSVSTLTIQRTQQEDSAVYLCASSLVQSHYEQYFGPGTRLTVT.

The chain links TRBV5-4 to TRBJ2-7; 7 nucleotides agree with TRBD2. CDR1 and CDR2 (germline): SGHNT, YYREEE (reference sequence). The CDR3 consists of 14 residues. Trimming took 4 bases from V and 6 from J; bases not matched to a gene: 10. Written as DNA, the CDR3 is TGTGCCAGCAGCAGAACCGGGCCGGGGGGCGAGCAGTACTTC. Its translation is CASSRTGPGGEQYF.

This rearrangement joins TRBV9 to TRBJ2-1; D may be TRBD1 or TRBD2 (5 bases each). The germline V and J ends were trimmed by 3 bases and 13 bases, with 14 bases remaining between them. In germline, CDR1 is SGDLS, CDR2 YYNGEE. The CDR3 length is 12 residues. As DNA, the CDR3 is TGTGCCAGCAGCGCGAAACCGGGACCACAGTTCTTC. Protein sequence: CASSAKPGPQFF.

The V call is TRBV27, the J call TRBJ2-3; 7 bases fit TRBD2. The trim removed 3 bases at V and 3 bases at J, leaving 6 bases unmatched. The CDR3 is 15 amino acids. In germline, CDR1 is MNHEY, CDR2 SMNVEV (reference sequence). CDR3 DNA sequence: TGTGCCAGCAGTTTGTGGGGGGGTTGGACAGATACGCAGTATTTT. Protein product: CASSLWGGWTDTQYF.

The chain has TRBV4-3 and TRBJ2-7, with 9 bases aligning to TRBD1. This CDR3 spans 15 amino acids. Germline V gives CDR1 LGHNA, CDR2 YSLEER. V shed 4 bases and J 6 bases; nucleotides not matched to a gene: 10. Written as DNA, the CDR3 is TGCGCCAGCAGCCTCCTGACAGGGGGTGATGGCGAGCAGTACTTC. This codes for CASSLLTGGDGEQYF.

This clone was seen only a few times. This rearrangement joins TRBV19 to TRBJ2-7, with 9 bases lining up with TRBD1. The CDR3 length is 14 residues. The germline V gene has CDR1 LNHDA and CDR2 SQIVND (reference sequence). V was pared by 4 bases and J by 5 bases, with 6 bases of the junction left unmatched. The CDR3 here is CASSTGQGINEQYF. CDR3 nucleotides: TGTGCCAGTAGTACGGGACAGGGTATAAACGAGCAGTACTTC. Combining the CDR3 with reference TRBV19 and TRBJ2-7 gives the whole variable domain DGGITQSPKYLFRKEGQNVTLSCEQNLNHDAMYWYRQDPGQGLRLIYYSQIVNDFQKGDIAEGYSVSREKKESFPLTVTSAQKNPTAFYLCASSTGQGINEQYFGPGTRLTVT.

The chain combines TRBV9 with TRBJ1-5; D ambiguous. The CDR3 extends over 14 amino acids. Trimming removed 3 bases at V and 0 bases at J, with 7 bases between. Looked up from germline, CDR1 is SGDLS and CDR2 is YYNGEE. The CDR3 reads CASSDFYSNQPQHF. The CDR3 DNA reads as TGTGCCAGCAGCGATTTCTATAGCAATCAGCCCCAGCATTTT.

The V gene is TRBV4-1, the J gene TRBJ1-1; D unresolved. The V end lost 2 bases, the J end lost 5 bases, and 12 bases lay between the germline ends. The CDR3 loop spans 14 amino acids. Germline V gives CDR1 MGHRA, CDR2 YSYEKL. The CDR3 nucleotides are TGCGCCAGCAGCCAACCATCCGTGGGTACTGAAGCTTTCTTT. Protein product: CASSQPSVGTEAFF.

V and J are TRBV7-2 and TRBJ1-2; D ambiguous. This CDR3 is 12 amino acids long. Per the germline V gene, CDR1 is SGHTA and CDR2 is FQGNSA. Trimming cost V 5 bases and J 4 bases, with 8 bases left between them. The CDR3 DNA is TGTGCCAGCAGCGGTTTGGTCTATGGCTACACCTTC. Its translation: CASSGLVYGYTF.

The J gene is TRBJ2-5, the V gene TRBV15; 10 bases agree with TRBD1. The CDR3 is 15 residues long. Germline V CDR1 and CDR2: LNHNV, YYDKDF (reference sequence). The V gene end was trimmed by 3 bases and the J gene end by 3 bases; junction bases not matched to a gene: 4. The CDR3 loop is CATSSRTGGEETQYF. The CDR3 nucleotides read TGTGCCACCAGCAGTAGGACAGGGGGTGAAGAGACCCAGTACTTC.

The CDR3 loop is CASSRGLAGSGGYEQYF. CDR3 DNA sequence: TGTGCCAGCAGCAGGGGGCTAGCGGGGTCCGGCGGCTACGAGCAGTACTTC. V and J are TRBV27 and TRBJ2-7; tentative D call: TRBD2 (9 bases). V lost 6 bases and J 3 bases, leaving 24 bases between the germline ends. Germline V lookup: CDR1 MNHEY, CDR2 SMNVEV (reference sequence). The CDR3 contains 17 residues.

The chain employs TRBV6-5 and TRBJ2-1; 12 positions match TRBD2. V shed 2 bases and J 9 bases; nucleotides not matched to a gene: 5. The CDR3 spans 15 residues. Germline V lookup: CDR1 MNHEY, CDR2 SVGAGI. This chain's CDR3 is CASSYPTSGRFEQFF. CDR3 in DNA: TGTGCCAGCAGTTACCCCACTAGCGGGAGGTTTGAGCAGTTCTTC.

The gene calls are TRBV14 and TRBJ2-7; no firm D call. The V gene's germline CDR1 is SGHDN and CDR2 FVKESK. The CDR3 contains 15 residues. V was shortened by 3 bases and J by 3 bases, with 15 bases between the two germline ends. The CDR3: CASSHPPGTDYEQYF. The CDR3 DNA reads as TGTGCCAGCAGCCACCCACCGGGCACGGACTACGAGCAGTACTTC.

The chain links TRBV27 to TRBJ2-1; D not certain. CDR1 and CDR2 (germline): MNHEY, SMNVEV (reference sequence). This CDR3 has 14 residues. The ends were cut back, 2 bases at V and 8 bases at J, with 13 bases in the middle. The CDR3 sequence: CASSLGRFLDEQFF. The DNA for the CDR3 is TGTGCCAGCAGTTTAGGACGGTTTCTAGATGAGCAGTTCTTC.

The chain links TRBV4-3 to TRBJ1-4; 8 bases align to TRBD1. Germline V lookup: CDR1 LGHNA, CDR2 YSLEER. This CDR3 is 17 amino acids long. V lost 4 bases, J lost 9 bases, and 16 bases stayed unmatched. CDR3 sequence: CASSRTNRGQVSQKLFF. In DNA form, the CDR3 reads TGCGCCAGCAGCCGAACCAACCGGGGACAGGTCTCGCAAAAACTGTTTTTT.

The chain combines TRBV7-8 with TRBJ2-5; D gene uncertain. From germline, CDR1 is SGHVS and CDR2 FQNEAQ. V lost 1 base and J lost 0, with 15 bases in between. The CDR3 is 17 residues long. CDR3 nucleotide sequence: TGTGCCAGCAGCTTAGTACCCGGATGGGCGGACCAAGAGACCCAGTACTTC. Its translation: CASSLVPGWADQETQYF.